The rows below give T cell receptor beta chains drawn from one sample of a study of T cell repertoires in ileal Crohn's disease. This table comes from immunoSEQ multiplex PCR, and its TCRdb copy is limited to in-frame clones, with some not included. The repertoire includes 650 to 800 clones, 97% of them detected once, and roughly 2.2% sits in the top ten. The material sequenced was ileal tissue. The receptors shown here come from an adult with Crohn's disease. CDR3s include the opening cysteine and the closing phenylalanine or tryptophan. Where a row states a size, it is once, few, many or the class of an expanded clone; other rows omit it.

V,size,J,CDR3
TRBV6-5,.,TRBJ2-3,CASGIPLTDTQYF
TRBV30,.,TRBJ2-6,CAWRGTGVYGANVLTF
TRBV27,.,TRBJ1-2,CASSPGQGYGYTF
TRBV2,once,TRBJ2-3,CASRGTSGSTDTQYF
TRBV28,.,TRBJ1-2,CASSLGQVPNYGYTF
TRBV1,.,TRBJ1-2,CTSRGGGVRKTYGYTF
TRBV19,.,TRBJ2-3,CASSPGQETDTQYF
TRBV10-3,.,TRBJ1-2,CAFLRTGGSGYTF
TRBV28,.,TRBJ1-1,CASSFNDRDPNTEAFF
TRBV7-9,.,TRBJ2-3,CASGTTYTDTQYF
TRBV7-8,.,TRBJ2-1,CASSLAGGNWYNEQFF
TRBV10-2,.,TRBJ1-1,CASRRDKNTEAFF
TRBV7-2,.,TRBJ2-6,CASSLASAGAGANVLTF
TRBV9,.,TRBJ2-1,CASSSPGIAGEWSRGEQFF
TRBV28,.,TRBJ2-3,CASSPGHSYYADTQYF
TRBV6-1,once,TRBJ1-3,CASSDPGLSGNTIYF
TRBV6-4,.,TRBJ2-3,CASSDRRTGVHF
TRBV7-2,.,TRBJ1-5,CASSLVGGATSNQPQHF
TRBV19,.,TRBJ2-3,CASSSRTDTQYF
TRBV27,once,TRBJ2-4,CASSVTGGVRNIQYF
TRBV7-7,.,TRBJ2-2,CASSLAKGTNTGELFF
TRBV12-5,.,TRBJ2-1,CASGQNNYNEQFF
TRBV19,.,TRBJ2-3,CASIPGLAGGVEGPDTQYF
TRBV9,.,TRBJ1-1,CASSPDISYSEAFF
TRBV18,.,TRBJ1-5,CASSPAAGLNQPQHF
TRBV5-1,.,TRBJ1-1,CASSSGQPNTEAFF
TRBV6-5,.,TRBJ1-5,CASSPTTGSRPQHF